The source of this T cell receptor (beta chain) is a study of human T cells and chemical hapten exposure. About the study: Cases of alopecia areata, totalis or universalis occurred in a predominantly female patient group.

This clonotype was observed many times. TCRdb called the RACE reads again in MiXCR, with one record for every CDR3 protein. This sample yields approximately 80,000 distinct CDR3 sequences, of which roughly 7.1% are seen a single time; approximately 1.5% belongs to the top ten. The time point here: patch test 1, 2 weeks after DPC sensitization. Specified treatment: therapeutic diphenylcyclopropenone sensitization with weekly scalp DPC. CDR1 and CDR2 (germline): MNHEY, SVGAGI. V gave up 7 bases and J gave up 9 bases, with 19 bases separating them. The CDR3 contains 14 residues. The gene calls are TRBV6-5 and TRBJ1-5; TRBD1 is a possible D gene (6 bases). The specimen was whole blood, collected in connection with sensitization to the hapten diphenylcyclopropenone (DPC). This clonotype was sampled from a woman aged 25 to 39 with alopecia areata. Some clones in this sample may be carry-over from other donors' samples. The CDR3 is CASTPTRGSGPQHF. The DNA for the CDR3 is TGTGCCAGCACCCCTACGAGGGGGTCTGGGCCCCAGCATTTT.